This paragraph covers one T cell receptor (beta chain) sequence. Its antigen is as yet unknown. This CDR3 spans 16 amino acids. With 4 bases removed from V and 4 bases from J, the gap between germline ends came to 16 bases. CDR1 and CDR2 from the germline V gene are SGHDN and FVKESK. TCRdb's table, derived via immunoSEQ multiplex PCR, lists solely in-frame clones and lacks some. This repertoire shows 40,000 to 45,000 clones, roughly 95% found once; its top ten account for 0.5% to 0.55%. The data are from a study of graft-versus-host responses after intestinal transplantation. The overall study: Multivisceral, liver-intestinal, or isolated intestinal grafts went to recipients. Study findings and constraints: Early post-transplant falls in HvG clones accompanied the peak levels of circulating GvH clones. In recipient marrow, GvH clones were found, and some appeared first in ileum or blood.

The specimen was unstimulated CD8+ T cells sorted from spleen or lymph node cells, collected before transplant. This clonotype was obtained from a human donor who was the organ donor for an intestinal transplant. This rearrangement joins TRBV14 to TRBJ2-2, with D perhaps given as TRBD1 or TRBD2 (7 bases each). The CDR3 region has the DNA TGTGCCAGCAGCCCGCCCAGGGGGGGGCCCACCGGGGAGCTGTTTTTT. Protein product: CASSPPRGGPTGELFF.